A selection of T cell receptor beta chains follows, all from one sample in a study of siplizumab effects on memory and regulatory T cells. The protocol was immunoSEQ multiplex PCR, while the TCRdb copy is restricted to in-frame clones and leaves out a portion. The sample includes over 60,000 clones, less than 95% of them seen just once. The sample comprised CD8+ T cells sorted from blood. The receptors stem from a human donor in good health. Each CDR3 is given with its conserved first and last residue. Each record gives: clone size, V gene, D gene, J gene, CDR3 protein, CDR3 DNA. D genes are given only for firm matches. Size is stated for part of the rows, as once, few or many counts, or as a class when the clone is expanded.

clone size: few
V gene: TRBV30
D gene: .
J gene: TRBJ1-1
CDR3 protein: CAWSVVGAEAFF
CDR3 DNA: TGTGCCTGGAGTGTAGTGGGAGCTGAAGCTTTCTTT

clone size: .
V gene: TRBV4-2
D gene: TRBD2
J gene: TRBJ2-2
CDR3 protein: CASSQGRRTSENSGELFF
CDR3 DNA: TGTGCCAGCAGCCAGGGTAGACGGACTAGCGAGAACTCCGGGGAGCTGTTTTTT

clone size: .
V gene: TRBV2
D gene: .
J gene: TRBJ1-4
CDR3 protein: CASRWARAGGTNEKLFF
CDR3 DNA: TGTGCCAGCCGCTGGGCCCGGGCCGGAGGAACTAATGAAAAACTGTTTTTT

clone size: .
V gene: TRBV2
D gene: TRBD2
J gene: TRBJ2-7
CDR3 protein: CASRAGTSVYYEQYF
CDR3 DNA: TGTGCCAGCAGAGCCGGGACTAGCGTTTACTACGAGCAGTACTTC

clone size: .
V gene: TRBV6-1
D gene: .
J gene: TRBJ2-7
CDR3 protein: CASSDVGSYEQYF
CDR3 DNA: TGTGCCAGCAGTGATGTGGGCTCCTACGAGCAGTACTTC

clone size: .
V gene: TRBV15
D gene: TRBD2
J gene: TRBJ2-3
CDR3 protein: CATRSSSGAPDTQYF
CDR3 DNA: TGTGCCACCAGGAGTTCTAGCGGGGCTCCGGATACGCAGTATTTT

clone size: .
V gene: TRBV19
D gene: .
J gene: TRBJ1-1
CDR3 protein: CASSITSTEAFF
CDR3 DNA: TGTGCCAGTAGTATAACGAGCACTGAAGCTTTCTTT

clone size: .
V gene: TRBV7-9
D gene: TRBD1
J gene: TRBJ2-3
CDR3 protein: CASSLADRGADTQYF
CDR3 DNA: TGTGCCAGCAGCTTAGCTGACAGGGGTGCAGATACGCAGTATTTT

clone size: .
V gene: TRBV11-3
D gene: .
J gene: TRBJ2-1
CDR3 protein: CASSSYGLDNEQFF
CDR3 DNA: TGTGCCAGCAGCTCGTACGGATTAGACAATGAGCAGTTCTTC

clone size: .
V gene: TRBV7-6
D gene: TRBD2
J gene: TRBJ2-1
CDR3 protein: CASSLVAGGYNEQFF
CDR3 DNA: TGTGCCAGCAGCTTAGTAGCGGGGGGCTACAATGAGCAGTTCTTC

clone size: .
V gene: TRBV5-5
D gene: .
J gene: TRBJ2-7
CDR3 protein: CASSLAQGGEQYF
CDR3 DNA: TGTGCCAGCAGCTTAGCACAGGGAGGGGAGCAGTACTTC

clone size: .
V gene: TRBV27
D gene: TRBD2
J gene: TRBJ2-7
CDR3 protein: CASSLSASGDSVEQYF
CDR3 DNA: TGTGCCAGCAGTTTATCGGCGAGCGGGGACTCGGTCGAGCAGTACTTC

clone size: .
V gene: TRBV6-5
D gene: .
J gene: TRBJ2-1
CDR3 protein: CASSLPGISFEQFF
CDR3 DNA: TGTGCCAGCAGTTTACCTGGAATCTCCTTCGAGCAGTTCTTC

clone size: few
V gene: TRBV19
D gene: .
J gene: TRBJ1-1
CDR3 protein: CASSIVDGYTEAFF
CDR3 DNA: TGTGCCAGTAGTATAGTTGACGGTTACACTGAAGCTTTCTTT

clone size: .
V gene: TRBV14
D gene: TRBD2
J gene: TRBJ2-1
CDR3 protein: CASSPGLAGGFTYNEQFF
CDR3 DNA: TGTGCCAGCAGCCCGGGACTAGCGGGGGGTTTTACTTACAATGAGCAGTTCTTC

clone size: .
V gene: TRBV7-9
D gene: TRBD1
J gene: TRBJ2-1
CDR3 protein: CASSPAGGENLNEQFF
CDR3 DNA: TGTGCCAGCAGCCCGGCAGGGGGCGAGAACCTCAATGAGCAGTTCTTC

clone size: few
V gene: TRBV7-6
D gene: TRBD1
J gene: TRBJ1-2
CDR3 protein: CASSLGQVHGYTF
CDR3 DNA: TGTGCCAGCAGCTTGGGACAGGTCCATGGCTACACCTTC

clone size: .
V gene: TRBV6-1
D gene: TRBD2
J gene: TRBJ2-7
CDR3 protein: CASSIGLAVPYEQYF
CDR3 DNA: TGTGCCAGCAGTATAGGACTAGCGGTCCCCTACGAGCAGTACTTC

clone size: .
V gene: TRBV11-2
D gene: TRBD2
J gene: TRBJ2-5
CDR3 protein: CASSPPGLAEAETQYF
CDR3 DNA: TGTGCCAGCAGCCCCCCGGGGCTAGCGGAGGCGGAGACCCAGTACTTC

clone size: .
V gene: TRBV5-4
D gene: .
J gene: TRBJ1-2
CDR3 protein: CASSLGPTEFSYGYTF
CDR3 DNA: TGTGCCAGCAGCTTGGGCCCTACAGAGTTCTCCTATGGCTACACCTTC

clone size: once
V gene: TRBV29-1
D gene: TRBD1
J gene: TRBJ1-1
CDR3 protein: CSAGQGMNTEAFF
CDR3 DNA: TGCAGCGCGGGACAGGGGATGAACACTGAAGCTTTCTTT

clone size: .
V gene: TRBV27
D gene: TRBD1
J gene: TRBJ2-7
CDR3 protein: CASSESYGTGGYEQYF
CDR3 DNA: TGTGCCAGCAGTGAAAGCTACGGGACAGGGGGCTACGAGCAGTACTTC

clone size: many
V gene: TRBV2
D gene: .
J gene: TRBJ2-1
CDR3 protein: CASTALEQFF
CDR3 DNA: TGTGCCAGCACGGCCCTAGAGCAGTTCTTC

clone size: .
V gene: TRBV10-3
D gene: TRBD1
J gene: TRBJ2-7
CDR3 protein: CAISEQGGGRNSYEQYF
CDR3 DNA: TGTGCCATCAGTGAACAGGGGGGAGGTCGGAACTCCTACGAGCAGTACTTC

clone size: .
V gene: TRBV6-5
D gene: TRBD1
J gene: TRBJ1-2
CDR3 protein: CASSYIQGAQGYTF
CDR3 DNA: TGTGCCAGCAGTTACATACAGGGGGCGCAGGGCTACACCTTC

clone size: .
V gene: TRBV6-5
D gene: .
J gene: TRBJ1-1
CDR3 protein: CASSNRGNTEAFF
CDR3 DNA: TGTGCCAGCAGCAACCGGGGGAACACTGAAGCTTTCTTT

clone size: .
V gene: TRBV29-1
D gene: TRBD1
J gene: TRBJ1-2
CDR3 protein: CSVVSGGEGYGYTF
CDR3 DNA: TGCAGCGTTGTTTCAGGGGGCGAGGGCTATGGCTACACCTTC

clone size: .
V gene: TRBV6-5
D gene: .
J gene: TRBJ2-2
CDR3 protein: CASSQPREPGELFF
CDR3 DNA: TGTGCCAGCAGTCAACCTCGGGAACCCGGGGAGCTGTTTTTT